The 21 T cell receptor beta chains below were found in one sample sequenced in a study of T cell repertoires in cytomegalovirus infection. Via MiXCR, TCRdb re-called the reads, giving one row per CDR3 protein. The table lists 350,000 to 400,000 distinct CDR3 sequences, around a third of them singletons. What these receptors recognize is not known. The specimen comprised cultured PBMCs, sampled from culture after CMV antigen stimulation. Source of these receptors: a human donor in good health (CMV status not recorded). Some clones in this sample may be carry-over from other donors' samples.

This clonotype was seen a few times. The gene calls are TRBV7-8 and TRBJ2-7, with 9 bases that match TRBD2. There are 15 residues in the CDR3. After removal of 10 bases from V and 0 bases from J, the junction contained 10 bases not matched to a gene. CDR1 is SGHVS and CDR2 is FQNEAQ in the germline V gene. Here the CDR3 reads CATAVLAGSSYEQYF. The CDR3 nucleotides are TGTGCCACTGCGGTACTAGCGGGTAGCTCCTACGAGCAGTACTTC. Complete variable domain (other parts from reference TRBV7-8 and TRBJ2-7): GAGVSQSPRYKVAKRGQDVALRCDPISGHVSLFWYQQALGQGPEFLTYFQNEAQLDKSGLPSDRFFAERPEGSVSTLKIQRTQQEDSAVYLCATAVLAGSSYEQYFGPGTRLTVT.

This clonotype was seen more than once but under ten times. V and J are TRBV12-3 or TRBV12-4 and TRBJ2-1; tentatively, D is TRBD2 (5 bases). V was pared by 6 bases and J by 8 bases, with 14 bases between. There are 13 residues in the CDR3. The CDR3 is CASRRELVHEQFF. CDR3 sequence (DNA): TGTGCCAGCAGGCGAGAACTAGTTCATGAGCAGTTCTTC.

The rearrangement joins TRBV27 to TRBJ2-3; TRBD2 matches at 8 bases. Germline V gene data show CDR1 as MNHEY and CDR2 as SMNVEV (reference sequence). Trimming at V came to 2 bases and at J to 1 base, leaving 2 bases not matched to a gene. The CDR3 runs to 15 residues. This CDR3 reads CASSLISGGTDTQYF. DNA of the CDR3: TGTGCCAGCAGTTTAATTAGCGGGGGCACAGATACGCAGTATTTT.

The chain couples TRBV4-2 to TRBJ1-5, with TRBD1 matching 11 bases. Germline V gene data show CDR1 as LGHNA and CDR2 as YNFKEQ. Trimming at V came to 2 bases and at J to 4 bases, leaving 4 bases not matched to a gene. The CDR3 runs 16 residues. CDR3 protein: CASSQSGTGGNQPQHF. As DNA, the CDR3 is TGTGCCAGCAGCCAATCCGGGACAGGGGGGAATCAGCCCCAGCATTTT.

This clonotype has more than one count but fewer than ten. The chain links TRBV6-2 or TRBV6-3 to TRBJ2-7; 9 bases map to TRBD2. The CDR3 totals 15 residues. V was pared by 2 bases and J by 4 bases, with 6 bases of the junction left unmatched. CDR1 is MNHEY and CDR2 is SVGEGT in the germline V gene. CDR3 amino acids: CASSYETSGLYEQYV. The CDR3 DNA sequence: TGTGCCAGCAGTTACGAGACTAGCGGATTATACGAGCAGTACGTC.

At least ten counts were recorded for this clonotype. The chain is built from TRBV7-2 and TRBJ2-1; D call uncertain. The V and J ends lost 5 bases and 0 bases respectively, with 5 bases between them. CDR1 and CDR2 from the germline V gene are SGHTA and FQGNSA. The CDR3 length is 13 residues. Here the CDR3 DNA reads TGTGCCAGCAGCCCCAGCTCCTACAATGAGCAGTTCTTC. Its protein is CASSPSSYNEQFF.

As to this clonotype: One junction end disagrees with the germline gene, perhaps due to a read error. The CDR3 coding sequence is TGTGCCAGCAGCCAAGATCAGGACGGACTAGCCAAAAACATTCAGTACTTC. Amino acid sequence: CASSQDQDGLAKNIQYF. The chain recombines TRBV4-1 with TRBJ2-4; D perhaps matches TRBD2 (5 bases). The CDR3 sequence is 17 residues long. The germline gives CDR1 MGHRA, CDR2 YSYEKL.

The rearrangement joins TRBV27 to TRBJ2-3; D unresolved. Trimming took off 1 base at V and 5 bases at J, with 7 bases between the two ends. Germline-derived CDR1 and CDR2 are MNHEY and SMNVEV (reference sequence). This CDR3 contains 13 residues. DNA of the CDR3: TGTGCCAGCAGTTTATGGCAGAGAGATACGCAGTATTTT. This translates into CASSLWQRDTQYF.

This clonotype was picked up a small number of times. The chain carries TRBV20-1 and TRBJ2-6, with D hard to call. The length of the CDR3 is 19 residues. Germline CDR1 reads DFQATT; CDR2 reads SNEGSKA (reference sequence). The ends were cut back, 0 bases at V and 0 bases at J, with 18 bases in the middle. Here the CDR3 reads CSARDSGPMGYSGANVLTF. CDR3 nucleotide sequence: TGCAGTGCTAGAGATTCGGGCCCGATGGGATACTCTGGGGCCAACGTCCTGACTTTC.

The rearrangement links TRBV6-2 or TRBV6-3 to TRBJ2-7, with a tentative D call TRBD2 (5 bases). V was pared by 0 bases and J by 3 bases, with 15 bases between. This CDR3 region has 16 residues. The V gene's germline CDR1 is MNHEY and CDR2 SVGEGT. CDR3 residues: CASSYSLAGPIYEQYV. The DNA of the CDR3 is TGTGCCAGCAGTTACTCCTTGGCGGGTCCTATCTACGAGCAGTACGTC.

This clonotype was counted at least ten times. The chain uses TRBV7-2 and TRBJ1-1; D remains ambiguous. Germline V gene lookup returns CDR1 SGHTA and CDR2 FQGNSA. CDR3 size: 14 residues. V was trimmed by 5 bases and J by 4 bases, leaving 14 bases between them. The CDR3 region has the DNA TGTGCCAGCAGCCTGGGGAGGGCTCCCACTGAAGCTTTCTTT. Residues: CASSLGRAPTEAFF.

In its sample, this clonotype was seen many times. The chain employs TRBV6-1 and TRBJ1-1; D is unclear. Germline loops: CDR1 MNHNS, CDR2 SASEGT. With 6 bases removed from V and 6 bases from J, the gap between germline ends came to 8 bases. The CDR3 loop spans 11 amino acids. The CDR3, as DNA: TGTGCCAGCAGGACCCGCCCTGAAGCTTTCTTT. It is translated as CASRTRPEAFF.

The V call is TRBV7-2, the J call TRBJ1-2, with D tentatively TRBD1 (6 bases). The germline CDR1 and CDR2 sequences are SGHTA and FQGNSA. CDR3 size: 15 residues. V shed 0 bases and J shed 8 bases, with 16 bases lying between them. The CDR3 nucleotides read TGTGCCAGCAGCTTAGCGTGGAGGGCCAGGGGAGGCTACACCTTC. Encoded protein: CASSLAWRARGGYTF. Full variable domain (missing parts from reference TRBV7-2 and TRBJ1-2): GAGVSQSPSNKVTEKGKDVELRCDPISGHTALYWYRQSLGQGLEFLIYFQGNSAPDKSGLPSDRFSAERTGGSVSTLTIQRTQQEDSAVYLCASSLAWRARGGYTFGSGTRLTVV.

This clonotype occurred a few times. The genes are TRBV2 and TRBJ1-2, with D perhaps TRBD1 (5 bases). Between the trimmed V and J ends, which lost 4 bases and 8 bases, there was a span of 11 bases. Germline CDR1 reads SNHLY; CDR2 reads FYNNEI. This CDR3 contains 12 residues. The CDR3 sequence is CASSAQAAGYTF. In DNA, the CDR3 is TGTGCCAGCAGTGCACAGGCCGCAGGCTACACCTTC.

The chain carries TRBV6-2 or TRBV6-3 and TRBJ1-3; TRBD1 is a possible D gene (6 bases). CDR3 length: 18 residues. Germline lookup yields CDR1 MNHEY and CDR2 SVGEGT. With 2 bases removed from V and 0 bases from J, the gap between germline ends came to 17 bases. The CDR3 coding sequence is TGTGCCAGCAGTTACGCCGGGACAAGGATCGGCTCTGGAAACACCATATATTTT. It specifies CASSYAGTRIGSGNTIYF.

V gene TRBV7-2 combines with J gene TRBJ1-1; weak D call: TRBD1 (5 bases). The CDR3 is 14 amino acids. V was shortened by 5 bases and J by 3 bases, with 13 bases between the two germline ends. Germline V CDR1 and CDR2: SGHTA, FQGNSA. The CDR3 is CASSRRGADTEAFF. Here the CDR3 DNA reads TGTGCCAGCAGCCGTCGCGGGGCCGACACTGAAGCTTTCTTT.

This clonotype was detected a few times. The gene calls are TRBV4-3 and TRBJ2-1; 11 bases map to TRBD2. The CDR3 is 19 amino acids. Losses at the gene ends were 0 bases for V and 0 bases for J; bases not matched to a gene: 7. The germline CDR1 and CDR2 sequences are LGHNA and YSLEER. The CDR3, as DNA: TGCGCCAGCAGCCAAGATACCGGACTAGCGGGCAGCTCCTACAATGAGCAGTTCTTC. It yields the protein CASSQDTGLAGSSYNEQFF.

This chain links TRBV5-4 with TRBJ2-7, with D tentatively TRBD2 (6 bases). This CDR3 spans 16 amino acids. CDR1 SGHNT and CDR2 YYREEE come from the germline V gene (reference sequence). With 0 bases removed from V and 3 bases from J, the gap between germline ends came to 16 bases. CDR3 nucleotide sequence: TGTGCCAGCAGCTTGGAGGTCTCCCGGGGGATCTACGAGCAGTACTTC. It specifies CASSLEVSRGIYEQYF.

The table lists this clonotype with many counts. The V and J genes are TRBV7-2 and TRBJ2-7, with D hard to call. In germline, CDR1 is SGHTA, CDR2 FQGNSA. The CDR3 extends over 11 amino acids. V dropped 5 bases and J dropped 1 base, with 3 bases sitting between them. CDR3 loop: CASSPSYEQYF. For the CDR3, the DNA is TGTGCCAGCAGCCCATCCTACGAGCAGTACTTC.

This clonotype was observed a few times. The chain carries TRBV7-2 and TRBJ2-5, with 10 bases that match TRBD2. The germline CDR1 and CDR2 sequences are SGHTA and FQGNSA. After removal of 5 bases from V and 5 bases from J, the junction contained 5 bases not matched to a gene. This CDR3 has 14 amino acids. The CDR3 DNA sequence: TGTGCCAGCAGCCCTAGCGGGAGATACGAGACCCAGTACTTC. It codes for CASSPSGRYETQYF.

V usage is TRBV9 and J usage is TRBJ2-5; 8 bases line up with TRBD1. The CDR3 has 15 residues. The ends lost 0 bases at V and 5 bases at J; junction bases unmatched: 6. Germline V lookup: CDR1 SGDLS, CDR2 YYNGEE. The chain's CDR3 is CASSVAQGAWETQYF. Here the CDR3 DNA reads TGTGCCAGCAGCGTAGCCCAGGGGGCCTGGGAGACCCAGTACTTC.